This T cell receptor (beta chain) was identified during a study of blood T cell repertoires in COVID-19. Study-wide context: Sites in the United States, Italy and Spain provided acute and convalescent COVID-19 samples.

The length of the CDR3 is 15 residues. The germline CDR1 and CDR2 sequences are SGHTA and FQGTGA. V shed 5 bases, J shed 0 bases, and the junction held 3 bases outside the gene matches. How the authors handled the data: Estimates of nucleated cell counts were drawn from the amplification of reference gene primers. Assay: immunoSEQ multiplex PCR; the TCRdb copy retains only in-frame clones and omits some. V, J and clone size are taken as reported in that table, and D and trimming were inferred from the DNA itself. Among just under 55,000 clones, 90% were seen once, and the ten largest hold 8.4%. The sequence was obtained from a middle-aged woman with active COVID-19. The sequenced material came from peripheral blood. The chain links TRBV7-3 to TRBJ2-2; 7 bases align to TRBD1. In nucleotides, the CDR3 is TGTGCCAGCAGCGCACAGGGGCCGAACACCGGGGAGCTGTTTTTT. The encoded protein is CASSAQGPNTGELFF.